This T cell receptor beta chain was identified in a study of immune evolution from preneoplasia to lung adenocarcinoma (TCRdb year 2021). Context from the whole study: No AAH lesions showed HLA loss of heterozygosity, compared with roughly 7% of AIS, 15% of MIA and approximately 35% of ADC lesions. Resected precursor lesions (AAH, AIS, MIA) and invasive adenocarcinomas were compared against paired morphologically normal lung tissue. The overall cohort was made up of 53 patients with pulmonary nodules who had surgical resection. The sample size was set by how many specimens were available, not by a prior power calculation. The study used immune gene expression, TCR sequencing and multiplex immunofluorescence to profile the immune contexture of lung adenocarcinoma precursors and invasive adenocarcinoma. Whole exome sequencing and methylation data from the same cohort of nodules were integrated with the immune data. POLYSOLVER was used to infer Class I HLA alleles from exome data, and LOHHLA was used to detect allele-specific HLA loss. The TCR sequencing data were obtained from more than 45 patients. According to the study, roughly 100 samples went through TCR sequencing.

Patients underwent resection in Japan or China between the mid-2010s and the late 2010s. Two lung cancer pathologists independently reviewed H&E slides to confirm the histologic diagnosis of every case. To enrich premalignant or tumor cells for nucleic acid extraction, macro-dissection was performed after pathologic assessment. FFPE tissue was used for DNA isolation with the AllPrep DNA/RNA FFPE Kit. Note on this clone: Its target antigen remains unknown. No base quality values were provided; no much bigger clone lies one nucleotide off.

After removal of 0 bases from V and 6 bases from J, the junction retains 7 bases not matched to a gene. The germline V gene supplies CDR1 LGHNA and CDR2 YNFKEQ. The CDR3 spans 16 residues, from the cysteine through the phenylalanine. The kept DNA is CDR3 alone, 48 bases in frame from the first base. General findings and caveats noted by the study authors: Normal lung had the highest top T cell clone frequencies, which appeared to decline progressively from AAH through AIS, MIA and invasive adenocarcinoma. All patients were from Japan and China, so applicability to Western populations was uncertain. The findings were based on association rather than direct causation, and larger cohorts with long-term follow-up and longitudinal biopsies were deemed needed. KRAS-mutant nodules showed the highest T cell clonality compared with EGFR-mutant or double wild-type lesions. Normal lung showed the highest clonality, whereas later-stage lesions appeared to have higher T cell density and diversity but lower clonality.

The immunoSEQ hsTCRbeta Kit was used to sequence TCR beta CDR3 regions from DNA. Processing in the source paper ran as follows. TCR sequencing data were analysed with the ImmunoSEQ Analyzer. T cell clonality was defined as 1 minus Pielou's evenness, as computed on productive rearrangements. To measure T cell diversity, the inverse Simpson index was applied to productive templates. T cell density was defined as TCR beta template counts normalized to usable DNA, with usable DNA estimated by amplifying and sequencing housekeeping genes. TCR metrics were compared across histologic stages using two-sided Kruskal-Wallis tests. Held by TCRdb, this immuneACCESS table contains in-frame sequences only and omits some clones. Under half of the omission traces to an unresolved V gene where checked; the cause of the rest is unknown. V, J and clone size were drawn from that table, and D and trimming were deduced from the DNA. Within this sample are roughly 38,000 clones, with about 74% of them counted one time only. The top ten constitute around 6.1% of the sample.

The receptor comes from a person between 55 and 69 years old with lung adenocarcinoma. This chain is built from TRBV4-2 and TRBJ2-2; a stretch of 7 junction bases matches TRBD2. Sequenced: FFPE invasive lung adenocarcinoma tissue. The cell subset or site label for this specimen denotes: frankly invasive lung adenocarcinoma (ADC). This receptor has the CDR3 CASSQESGRAAGELFF. The bases read TGTGCCAGCAGCCAAGAGTCTGGGAGGGCGGCCGGGGAGCTGTTTTTT.